These 4 T cell receptor beta chains were all obtained from the same sample, sequenced in a study of blood T cell repertoires in COVID-19. Sequencing used immunoSEQ multiplex PCR; TCRdb keeps in-frame clones, though not all of them. The table lists more than 110,000 clones, around 89% of them singletons, with less than 3% in the top ten. The material sequenced was peripheral blood. The receptors come from a man aged 55-75 years with active or convalescent COVID-19.

The gene calls are TRBV7-6 and TRBJ2-5, with TRBD2 matching 9 bases. The germline gives CDR1 SGHVS, CDR2 FNYEAQ. With V trimmed by 5 bases and J by 3 bases, 13 bases remained unmatched. The CDR3 is 17 residues long. In nucleotides, the CDR3 is TGTGCCAGCAGCCCAGCACTGGGGCTAGCGGGAAAAGAGACCCAGTACTTC. Translation: CASSPALGLAGKETQYF.

V gene TRBV2 combines with J gene TRBJ1-1, with TRBD1 matching over 9 bases. V lost 4 bases and J lost 4; bases outside the gene matches: 4. Germline CDR1 SNHLY, CDR2 FYNNEI. The CDR3 is made up of 14 amino acids. This CDR3 is CASSGTGVGTEAFF. The CDR3 bases are TGTGCCAGCAGTGGGACAGGGGTCGGCACTGAAGCTTTCTTT.

This clone was seen more than once but under ten times. V gene TRBV27 combines with J gene TRBJ2-7, with a tentative D call TRBD1 (6 bases). V was shortened by 2 bases and J by 11 bases, with 19 bases between the two germline ends. CDR3 size: 14 residues. The V gene's germline CDR1 is MNHEY and CDR2 SMNVEV (reference sequence). The CDR3 DNA sequence: TGTGCCAGCAGTTTAAACAGGGTTAGGAGCAGCAAGTACTTC. It is translated as CASSLNRVRSSKYF.

This clone was detected only once. The gene calls are TRBV3-1 (or the pseudogene TRBV3-2) and TRBJ2-7; 7 bases line up with TRBD1. The V gene end was trimmed by 5 bases and the J gene end by 3 bases; junction bases not matched to a gene: 10. The CDR3 is 15 amino acids. Germline CDR1 and CDR2: LGHDT and YNNKEL (reference sequence). CDR3 nucleotides: TGTGCCAGCAGCGCTCGGGACAGAATTGTCTACGAGCAGTACTTC. It codes for CASSARDRIVYEQYF.